This T cell receptor (beta chain) was retrieved from a study of cytomegalovirus exposure and HLA in healthy donors. The donors belonged to the roughly 110-subject validation cohort, separate from the approximately 670-subject first cohort. Germline CDR1 reads MNHEY; CDR2 reads SMNVEV (reference sequence). The CDR3 is 15 residues long. The V end was cut by 0 bases, the J end by 3 bases, with 9 bases between. Sequencing used immunoSEQ multiplex PCR; TCRdb keeps in-frame clones, though not all of them. There are 180,000 or so clones in the sample; around nine tenths occur only once, and 1.4% lies in the top ten.

This receptor was obtained from a woman in her twenties or thirties in good health and CMV-seronegative. The sequencing input was PBMCs. The chain links TRBV27 to TRBJ1-5; D gene uncertain. The CDR3 region is CASSLSSQANQPQHF. The DNA of the CDR3 is TGTGCCAGCAGTTTATCGTCTCAGGCCAATCAGCCCCAGCATTTT.